This T cell receptor beta chain was captured in a study of blood T cells in healthy people across ages. A second about 7 to 12 cycle PCR used barcoded and J-beta primers. One entry per CDR3 protein, called by TCRdb with MiXCR from the 5' RACE reads. The table includes 550,000 to 750,000 distinct CDR3 sequences, around 21% detected once. This clonotype was seen more than once but under ten times. The germline gives CDR1 KGHDR, CDR2 SFDVKD. The CDR3 length is 14 residues. The V gene end was trimmed by 4 bases and the J gene end by 2 bases; junction bases not matched to a gene: 0. Every donor gave 8.5 to 10 milliliters of peripheral blood. Total RNA, at least 6 micrograms per sample, was extracted from PBMCs.

The TCR comes from a man aged 65 to 79 in good health. Material: blood. This rearrangement joins TRBV24-1 to TRBJ2-1; 8 positions match TRBD2. The CDR3: CATSEAGAYNEQFF. As DNA, the CDR3 is TGTGCCACCAGTGAAGCGGGAGCCTACAATGAGCAGTTCTTC.